Given below is one T cell receptor (beta chain) in context. These data are taken from a study of blood T cell repertoires in COVID-19. Study summary: Samples representing acute and convalescent COVID-19 were sourced from the United States, Italy and Spain. The cDNA or gDNA used as material had been derived from T cells, B-cell-depleted T cells, or PBMCs.

The CDR3 runs 14 residues. Per the germline V gene, CDR1 is MNHEY and CDR2 is SMNVEV (reference sequence). With 5 bases clipped from V and 5 bases from J, the junction kept 6 bases outside the gene matches. Methods used by the authors: Amplification from reference gene primers served as the basis for estimated nucleated cell counts. The repertoire was sequenced with immunoSEQ multiplex PCR; TCRdb's copy has only in-frame clones and lacks some. V, J and clone size are those of that table, while D and trimming were read from the DNA. Of more than 45,000 clones listed, roughly 85% are singletons. The sequence came from a woman at least 80 years old with acute or convalescent COVID-19. The V gene is TRBV27, the J gene TRBJ2-7; TRBD1 agrees at 10 bases. Input material: peripheral blood. In nucleotides, the CDR3 is TGTGCCAGCAGTCTGGACAGGGGGAGGAACGAGCAGTACTTC. Translating gives CASSLDRGRNEQYF.